This T cell receptor (beta chain) was sequenced during a study of siplizumab effects on memory and regulatory T cells. General observations from the study: Proliferating siplizumab-cultured Tregs lacked confirmed suppressive function.

The V gene lost 6 bases and the J gene lost 4 bases, with 9 bases spanning the gap. The CDR3 length is 13 residues. Germline CDR1 KGHSH, CDR2 LQKENI. Assays captured 75,000 to 100,000 TCR templates per sample. Produced via immunoSEQ multiplex PCR; TCRdb's table is partial and in-frame only. The data show about 100,000 clones, around 90% seen once. In regard to this clone: Its matching antigen is unknown.

The chain combines TRBV18 with TRBJ1-4; D unclear. Sequenced input: CD4+ T cells sorted from blood. This TCR was sampled from a human donor in good health. CDR3 nucleotides: TGTGCCAGCTCCCGAAGGATTAATGAAAAACTGTTTTTT. It is translated as CASSRRINEKLFF.